A selection of T cell receptor beta chains follows, all from one sample in a study of T-cell reconstitution after alpha-beta-depleted transplantation in children. From the PCR reads, TCRdb called clonotypes with MiXCR, one entry per CDR3 protein. Counted here are around 450,000 distinct CDR3 sequences, over 40% occurring once; the ten biggest clones make up 27%. The sample consisted of PBMCs, taken before TCRalphabeta/CD19-depleted stem cell transplant. The source is a girl under 10 years old with aplastic anemia, due to receive a stem cell transplant. Each CDR3 is given with its conserved first and last residue. The order of the fields is V gene, J gene, D gene, clone size, CDR3 DNA, CDR3 protein. The D gene is left open where the match is weak. The size field is filled for only some rows; it gives once, few, many or a size class.

V: TRBV4-1
J: TRBJ2-7
D: TRBD2
size: .
DNA: TGCGCCAGCAGCCAAGATGCTAGCGGGGGCTACGAGCAGTACTTC
CDR3: CASSQDASGGYEQYF

V: TRBV6-1
J: TRBJ2-5
D: TRBD1
size: few
DNA: TGTGCCAGCACAATAGGAAGACAGGGGGGAAGGGAGACCCAGTACTTC
CDR3: CASTIGRQGGRETQYF

V: TRBV28
J: TRBJ2-7
D: .
size: .
DNA: TGTGCCAGCAAATCCACAGGCGGGGTCTACGAGCAGTACTTC
CDR3: CASKSTGGVYEQYF

V: TRBV12-3/TRBV12-4
J: TRBJ1-3
D: .
size: many
DNA: TGTGCCAGCAGTCCCGGACGGACTCTCCGGGCAGGAAACACCATATATTTT
CDR3: CASSPGRTLRAGNTIYF

V: TRBV4-1
J: TRBJ1-5
D: .
size: .
DNA: TGCGCCAGCAGCCAACTCAGCAATCAGCCCCAGCATTTT
CDR3: CASSQLSNQPQHF

V: TRBV27
J: TRBJ2-5
D: TRBD1
size: .
DNA: TGTGCCAGCAGCCGAGGGGGCGCCGCCCAAGAGACCCAGTACTTC
CDR3: CASSRGGAAQETQYF

V: TRBV10-3
J: TRBJ1-1
D: .
size: few
DNA: TGTGCCATCAGCCGGGTTTCGAACACTGAAGCTTTCTTT
CDR3: CAISRVSNTEAFF

V: TRBV2
J: TRBJ2-7
D: TRBD1
size: few
DNA: TGTGCCAGCAGGGGAGCAACCCCGGACAGGGGCCAAACCTACGAGCAGTACTTC
CDR3: CASRGATPDRGQTYEQYF

V: TRBV12-3/TRBV12-4
J: TRBJ2-4
D: TRBD2
size: many
DNA: TGTGCCAGCAGGCCTAGCGGGAGGGCCTTGCAAAACATTCAGTACTTC
CDR3: CASRPSGRALQNIQYF

V: TRBV12-3/TRBV12-4
J: TRBJ1-1
D: .
size: few
DNA: TGTGCCAGCAGTCTACAGGAGGGTTTCGCTGAAGCTTTCTTT
CDR3: CASSLQEGFAEAFF

V: TRBV30
J: TRBJ1-2
D: .
size: few
DNA: TGTGCCTTTACTGCGGACCGTACCTCGGGCTACACCTTC
CDR3: CAFTADRTSGYTF

V: TRBV7-2
J: TRBJ2-5
D: TRBD2
size: many
DNA: TGTGCCAGCAGCCCCGGGACTAGCGGGAGGGCACAGCAAGAGACCCAGTACTTC
CDR3: CASSPGTSGRAQQETQYF

V: TRBV27
J: TRBJ2-1
D: TRBD2
size: many
DNA: TGTGCCAGCAGTTTGTTAGCGGGGTATGGACAGTTCTTC
CDR3: CASSLLAGYGQFF

V: TRBV27
J: TRBJ2-7
D: TRBD2
size: few
DNA: TGTGCCAGCACTACCGGACTAGCGGGTTCCGAGCAGTACTTC
CDR3: CASTTGLAGSEQYF

V: TRBV12-5
J: TRBJ2-6
D: .
size: .
DNA: TGTGCTAGTAGGCTGGTTTTCTCTGGGGCCAACGTCCTGACTTTC
CDR3: CASRLVFSGANVLTF

V: TRBV28
J: TRBJ2-7
D: TRBD2
size: many
DNA: TGTGCCAGCAGTCCACCGGGACTACCAAAAACCTACGAGCAGTACTTC
CDR3: CASSPPGLPKTYEQYF

V: TRBV15
J: TRBJ2-1
D: .
size: .
DNA: TGTGCCACCAGCAGAGTACGTCAGGGACACAATGAGCAGTTCTTC
CDR3: CATSRVRQGHNEQFF

V: TRBV10-1
J: TRBJ2-3
D: TRBD2
size: few
DNA: TGCGCCAGCAGTGAAGCGCGGGGGAGCACAGATACGCAGTATTTT
CDR3: CASSEARGSTDTQYF

V: TRBV30
J: TRBJ2-5
D: .
size: .
DNA: TGTGCCTGGAGTCAACAGGCCCAAGAGACCCAGTACTTC
CDR3: CAWSQQAQETQYF

V: TRBV24-1
J: TRBJ2-7
D: .
size: .
DNA: TGTGCCACCAGTGATGACGACGGGACAAACCCCTACGAGCAGTACTTC
CDR3: CATSDDDGTNPYEQYF

V: TRBV12-3/TRBV12-4
J: TRBJ1-6
D: .
size: .
DNA: TGTGCCAGCAGTTCCAATTCGCGGCCCCTCCACTTT
CDR3: CASSSNSRPLHF

V: TRBV20-1
J: TRBJ2-7
D: .
size: few
DNA: TGCAGTGCTAGGCGACTAGGCAACTCCTACGAGCAGTACTTC
CDR3: CSARRLGNSYEQYF